These T cell receptor beta chains were read from a single sample in a study of patients and donors after allogeneic stem cell transplantation. TCRdb analysed the RT-PCR reads with MiXCR anew, one entry per CDR3 protein. The top ten clones hold under 6.5% of a sample with 800,000 to 1,000,000 distinct CDR3 sequences, around 17% of them seen once. Sequenced: blood, either unsorted or a sorted T cell fraction (not recorded which). The source of these receptors is a human donor who was either an allogeneic HSCT recipient or a stem cell or donor lymphocyte infusion donor (not recorded which). It is not recorded whose cells these are; they may come from a transplant donor. Each CDR3 is given with its conserved first and last residue. The order of the fields is V gene, J gene, D gene, clone size, CDR3 protein, CDR3 DNA. D genes are given only for firm matches. Only part of the rows carry a size: once, few, many, or a class if the clone is expanded.

>TRBV21-1|TRBJ2-7|-|-
CASSHSGGGREQYF
TGTGCCAGCAGCCATAGCGGGGGAGGTAGGGAGCAGTACTTC
>TRBV12-3/TRBV12-4|TRBJ1-1|-|few
CASSLMQGNSEAFF
TGTGCCAGCAGTTTAATGCAGGGTAACTCTGAAGCTTTCTTT
>TRBV2|TRBJ2-6|-|-
CASGQQSSGANVQTF
TGTGCCAGCGGTCAGCAGAGCTCTGGGGCCAACGTCCAGACTTTC
>TRBV24-1|TRBJ1-2|-|few
CATSDYTGQGYTF
TGTGCCACCAGTGACTATACAGGGCAAGGCTACACCTTC
>TRBV27|TRBJ1-1|TRBD1|-
CASSPQQGDTEAFF
TGTGCCAGCAGTCCACAACAGGGGGACACTGAAGCTTTCTTT
>TRBV10-3|TRBJ2-1|-|few
CAISASGSEQFF
TGTGCCATCAGCGCCTCAGGTTCCGAGCAGTTCTTC
>TRBV5-8|TRBJ2-1|TRBD2|few
CASSWGLAGSRYEQFF
TGTGCCAGCAGCTGGGGACTAGCGGGATCTCGGTATGAGCAGTTCTTC
>TRBV12-3/TRBV12-4|TRBJ2-2|-|few
CASTLLTYTGELFF
TGTGCCAGCACCCTTCTTACATACACCGGGGAGCTGTTTTTT
>TRBV4-3|TRBJ2-3|TRBD1|-
CASSQDLGQGVTDTQYF
TGCGCCAGCAGCCAAGATCTGGGGCAGGGGGTAACAGATACGCAGTATTTT
>TRBV29-1|TRBJ2-5|-|-
CSVTRQLQETQYF
TGCAGCGTGACGCGCCAGCTTCAAGAGACCCAGTACTTC
>TRBV27|TRBJ1-1|-|few
CASNPVKNTEAFF
TGTGCCAGCAATCCGGTTAAGAACACTGAAGCTTTCTTT
>TRBV6-4|TRBJ2-7|-|-
CASRPGSGLSYEQYF
TGTGCCAGCAGGCCAGGGAGCGGACTCTCCTACGAGCAGTACTTC
>TRBV6-1|TRBJ1-2|-|few
CASRTTEGNYGYTF
TGTGCCAGCAGAACGACTGAGGGGAACTATGGCTACACCTTC
>TRBV24-1|TRBJ1-2|TRBD1|-
CATSVGQGYGYTF
TGTGCCACCAGTGTTGGACAGGGCTATGGCTACACCTTC
>TRBV4-2|TRBJ2-4|-|few
CASSQAAPDSRLNIQYF
TGTGCCAGCAGCCAGGCCGCCCCTGACTCCCGGCTCAACATTCAGTACTTC
>TRBV12-3/TRBV12-4|TRBJ1-2|-|-
CANKGGRWGGYTF
TGTGCCAACAAAGGGGGACGGTGGGGTGGCTACACCTTC
>TRBV15|TRBJ2-3|-|-
CATSGPPGTPTDTQYF
TGTGCCACCAGCGGGCCACCCGGGACTCCAACAGATACGCAGTATTTT
>TRBV20-1|TRBJ1-2|-|-
CSASTVGAELYGYTF
TGCAGTGCTAGTACGGTTGGGGCAGAACTCTATGGCTACACCTTC
>TRBV2|TRBJ2-5|-|many
CASSWTAQETQYF
TGTGCCAGCAGTTGGACAGCCCAAGAGACCCAGTACTTC
>TRBV24-1|TRBJ2-3|-|-
CATSAGITDTQYF
TGTGCCACCAGCGCCGGAATTACAGATACGCAGTATTTT
>TRBV10-3|TRBJ1-4|TRBD1|-
CAISGTGASEKLFF
TGTGCCATCAGCGGGACAGGCGCGAGTGAAAAACTGTTTTTT
>TRBV2|TRBJ2-3|TRBD1|-
CASSVRQGVPDTQYF
TGTGCCAGCAGTGTTCGGCAGGGGGTCCCAGATACGCAGTATTTT
>TRBV20-1|TRBJ1-1|-|-
CSARLTNTEAFF
TGCAGTGCTAGATTGACTAACACTGAAGCTTTCTTT
>TRBV6-2/TRBV6-3|TRBJ2-7|TRBD1|few
CASSYLPGQGAYEQYF
TGTGCCAGCAGTTACTTACCGGGACAGGGGGCCTACGAGCAGTACTTC
>TRBV12-3/TRBV12-4|TRBJ1-2|-|few
CASRDKDYGYTF
TGTGCCAGCAGGGATAAGGACTATGGCTACACCTTC
>TRBV6-2/TRBV6-3|TRBJ1-5|TRBD1|many
CASSTGGVSNQPQHF
TGTGCCAGCAGTACAGGGGGCGTTAGCAATCAGCCCCAGCATTTT
>TRBV29-1|TRBJ1-1|-|few
CSVSYVGRRNTEAFF
TGCAGCGTTTCTTACGTGGGACGCCGGAACACTGAAGCTTTCTTT
>TRBV20-1|TRBJ1-3|-|few
CSADLGNTIYF
TGCAGTGCTGACCTGGGAAACACCATATATTTT
>TRBV12-3/TRBV12-4|TRBJ2-1|-|many
CASSLYNEQFF
TGTGCCAGCAGCTTATACAATGAGCAGTTCTTC
>TRBV12-3/TRBV12-4|TRBJ2-2|-|many
CASSPSGELFF
TGTGCCAGCAGCCCCTCCGGGGAGCTGTTTTTT
>TRBV7-9|TRBJ1-2|-|few
CASSPGAGDTYGYTF
TGTGCCAGCAGCCCGGGGGCAGGGGATACCTATGGCTACACCTTC
>TRBV12-3/TRBV12-4|TRBJ2-7|TRBD2|many
CASSQLAIPAYEQYF
TGTGCCAGCAGTCAACTAGCGATTCCAGCCTACGAGCAGTACTTC
>TRBV5-1|TRBJ2-2|TRBD2|few
CASARSSGGNTGELFF
TGCGCCAGCGCGCGTTCGAGCGGGGGTAACACCGGGGAGCTGTTTTTT
>TRBV6-2/TRBV6-3|TRBJ2-7|-|few
CASSYPVSEQYF
TGTGCCAGCAGTTACCCGGTAAGCGAGCAGTACTTC
>TRBV12-3/TRBV12-4|TRBJ2-5|TRBD2|few
CASSRPGLAGVRNQETQYF
TGTGCCAGCAGCCGACCGGGACTAGCGGGGGTACGCAACCAAGAGACCCAGTACTTC
>TRBV4-1|TRBJ2-1|TRBD2|many
CASSHTELARGIF
TGCGCCAGCAGCCACACCGAACTAGCGAGAGGGATCTTC
>TRBV4-3|TRBJ2-3|-|few
CASSQRVGDTQYF
TGCGCCAGCAGCCAACGGGTCGGGGATACGCAGTATTTT
>TRBV20-1|TRBJ2-7|-|few
CSARVQASGTSTYEQYF
TGCAGTGCTAGAGTCCAGGCGTCCGGGACGTCGACCTACGAGCAGTACTTC